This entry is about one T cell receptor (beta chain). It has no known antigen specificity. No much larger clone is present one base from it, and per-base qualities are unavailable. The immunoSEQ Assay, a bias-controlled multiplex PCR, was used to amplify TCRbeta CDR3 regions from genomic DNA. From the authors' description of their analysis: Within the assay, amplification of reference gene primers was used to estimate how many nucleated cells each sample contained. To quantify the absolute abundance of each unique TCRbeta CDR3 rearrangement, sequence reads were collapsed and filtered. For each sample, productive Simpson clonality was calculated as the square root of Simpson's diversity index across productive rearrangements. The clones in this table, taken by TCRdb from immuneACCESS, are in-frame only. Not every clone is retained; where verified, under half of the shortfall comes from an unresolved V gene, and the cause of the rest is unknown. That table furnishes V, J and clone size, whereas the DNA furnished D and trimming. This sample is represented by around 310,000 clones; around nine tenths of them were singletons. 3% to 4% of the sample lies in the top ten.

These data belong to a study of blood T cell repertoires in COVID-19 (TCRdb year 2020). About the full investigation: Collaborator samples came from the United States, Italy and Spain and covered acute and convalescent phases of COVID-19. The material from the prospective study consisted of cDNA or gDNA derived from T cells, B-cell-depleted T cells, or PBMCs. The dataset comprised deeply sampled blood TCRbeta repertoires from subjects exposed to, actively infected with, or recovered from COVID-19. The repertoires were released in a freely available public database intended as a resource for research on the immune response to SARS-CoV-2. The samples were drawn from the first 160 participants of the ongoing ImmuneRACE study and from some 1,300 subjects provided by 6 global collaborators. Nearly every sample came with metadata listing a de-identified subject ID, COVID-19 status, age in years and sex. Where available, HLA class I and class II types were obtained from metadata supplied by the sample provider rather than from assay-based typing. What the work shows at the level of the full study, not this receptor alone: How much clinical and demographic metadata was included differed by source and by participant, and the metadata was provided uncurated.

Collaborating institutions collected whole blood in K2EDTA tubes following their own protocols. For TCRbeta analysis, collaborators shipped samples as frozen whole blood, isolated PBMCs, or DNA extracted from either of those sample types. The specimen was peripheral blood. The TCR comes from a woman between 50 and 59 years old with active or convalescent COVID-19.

The nucleotide sequence is given as TGTGCCAGCAGCCCGCGGACAGCTACCTACGAGCAGTACTTC. Translated, this is CASSPRTATYEQYF. The chain was built from TRBV5-4 and TRBJ2-7, with TRBD1 perhaps the D gene, on 6 matching bases. V is cut by 4 bases and J by 2 bases, and the space between the germline ends is 13 bases. Based on the germline V gene (reference sequence), the CDR1 and CDR2 sequences are SGHNT and YYREEE. From the cysteine up to the phenylalanine, the CDR3 has a length of 14 residues. Here the CDR3 DNA is all that survives: 42 bases in frame from base 1. Supplemented by the reference TRBV5-4 and TRBJ2-7 proteins around the CDR3, the complete variable domain is ETGVTQSPTHLIKTRGQQVTLRCSSQSGHNTVSWYQQALGQGPQFIFQYYREEENGRGNFPPRFSGLQFPNYSSELNVNALELDDSALYLCASSPRTATYEQYFGPGTRLTVT.